The rows below give T cell receptor beta chains drawn from one sample of a study of OX40 agonist ivuxolimab in advanced cancers. The repertoire was sequenced with immunoSEQ multiplex PCR; TCRdb's copy has only in-frame clones and lacks some. The data hold 150,000 to 190,000 clones, with approximately 94% observed a single time. Sample: CD4+ or CD8+ T cells sorted from blood, taken in a trial of the OX40 agonist ivuxolimab. Source of these receptors: an adult with an advanced solid tumor such as melanoma, head and neck, liver or kidney cancer. Both conserved end residues are part of each CDR3. A D gene is named only where the DNA matches it firmly.

>TRBV4-3|-|TRBJ1-2
CASSQASRDNYGYTF
>TRBV6-4|TRBD1|TRBJ1-6
CASRGQGGSNSPLHF
>TRBV19|-|TRBJ2-2
CASSIFQGGGELFF
>TRBV5-6|-|TRBJ1-3
CASSLGVPLSGNTIYF
>TRBV5-1|-|TRBJ1-1
CASSFWEDTEAFF
>TRBV7-2|-|TRBJ2-3
CASSLSFSVFPPDTQYF
>TRBV20-1|-|TRBJ2-1
CSVKGNNEQFF
>TRBV28|-|TRBJ1-3
CASSQELTGSGNTIYF
>TRBV7-8|TRBD1|TRBJ2-7
CASSKSGTGGPYEQYF
>TRBV6-5|-|TRBJ2-7
CASRPPQGSRQYF
>TRBV4-1|TRBD1|TRBJ1-2
CASSQGGQGMSYTF
>TRBV10-3|TRBD1|TRBJ2-5
CAISGGTGQETQYF
>TRBV7-7|TRBD2|TRBJ2-1
CASSPSGSGGVDEQFF
>TRBV15|TRBD1|TRBJ2-7
CATSRQAGGNEQYF
>TRBV10-1|-|TRBJ2-2
CASSESRYEGGTGELFF
>TRBV6-5|-|TRBJ1-1
CASSYGGSNTEAFF
>TRBV11-3|TRBD2|TRBJ2-5
CASSLTTSGRGRRETQYF
>TRBV7-7|TRBD1|TRBJ1-1
CASSLAPIGQGGEAFF
>TRBV4-3|-|TRBJ1-5
CASSQDYGILGSGGLEPQHF
>TRBV25-1|-|TRBJ2-7
CASEAGGSSYEQYF
>TRBV7-2|TRBD2|TRBJ2-1
CASSLTPGTSTYNEQFF
>TRBV7-8|-|TRBJ1-4
CASSPRRVANEKLFF
>TRBV7-9|-|TRBJ2-5
CASSQNARETQYF
>TRBV9|TRBD2|TRBJ2-1
CASSARPLAGTYNEQFF
>TRBV5-1|-|TRBJ1-1
CASTQDGYTEAFF
>TRBV21-1|-|TRBJ1-6
CASSKDTGPGSPLHF
>TRBV5-1|TRBD2|TRBJ2-3
CASSFGTSGYTDTQYF
>TRBV4-3|TRBD2|TRBJ2-7
CASSQVVTSGGPSYEQYF
>TRBV19|-|TRBJ1-5
CASTPGERQPQHF
>TRBV6-1|-|TRBJ2-2
CASSETGYTGELFF
>TRBV6-6|-|TRBJ1-6
CASSRHDPGLNSPLHF
>TRBV7-3|-|TRBJ2-3
CASSIIGDTQYF